This entry lists 26 T cell receptor beta chains sequenced from one sample in a study of metastatic and nonmetastatic thyroid tumors. None of the patients had undergone any treatment ahead of thyroid surgery. Using MiXCR, TCRdb reanalyzed the PCR reads. The table lists approximately 12,000 clones, 31% of them singletons, with around a sixth in the top ten. The sequenced sample consisted of tumor tissue. The receptors were sampled from a male donor with papillary thyroid cancer or a benign thyroid nodule (not recorded which). Some clones in this sample may be carry-over from other donors' samples.

A note on this clone: One junction end does not reproduce the germline sequence, and a read error may be involved. This chain links TRBV12-3 or TRBV12-4 with TRBJ1-1; D not resolved. This CDR3 comprises 14 residues. CDR3 amino acids: CASSLAGANTEAVF. In nucleotides, the CDR3 is TGTGCCAGCAGTTTAGCCGGAGCGAACACTGAAGCTGTCTTT.

There are many counts of this clone. The rearrangement joins TRBV30 to TRBJ2-5; 8 bases align to TRBD1. Germline CDR1 is GTSNPN and CDR2 is SVGIG (reference sequence). With V trimmed by 1 base and J by 3 bases, 1 base remained unmatched. The CDR3 has 13 amino acids. The CDR3 region is CAWSAGGEETQYF. The CDR3 bases are TGTGCCTGGAGTGCAGGGGGCGAAGAGACCCAGTACTTC.

With respect to this clone: The sample holds other DNA sequences that translate to the same CDR3. The chain links TRBV6-1 to TRBJ1-5; D remains ambiguous. CDR3 length: 12 amino acids. Germline lookup yields CDR1 MNHNS and CDR2 SASEGT. The CDR3 region is CASEGDGAAQHF. CDR3 sequence (DNA): TGTGCAAGCGAAGGTGACGGAGCGGCCCAGCATTTT.

The table lists this clone with a few counts. Germline and junction disagree at one end, which may indicate a read error. The J gene is TRBJ1-6, the V gene TRBV6-1, with unresolved D. The CDR3 has 14 amino acids. CDR1 and CDR2 (germline): MNHNS, SASEGT. The DNA for the CDR3 is TGTGCCAGCAGTGTGGCGATCTTTAATTCACCCCTCCGCTTT. It encodes CASSVAIFNSPLRF.

This clone has a handful of counts. The genes are TRBV27 and TRBJ2-5; TRBD2 matches at 9 bases. J lost 2 bases, V lost 7 bases, and 14 bases had no gene match. Looked up from germline, CDR1 is MNHEY and CDR2 is SMNVEV (reference sequence). The CDR3 is 17 residues long. The CDR3 here is CASISPVGGGAQETQYF. CDR3 nucleotides: TGTGCCAGCATTTCTCCGGTTGGCGGGGGGGCTCAAGAGACCCAGTACTTC.

This sequence joins TRBV5-1 and TRBJ2-7; TRBD1 agrees at 8 bases. The V gene end was trimmed by 0 bases and the J gene end by 6 bases; junction bases not matched to a gene: 5. The germline V gene has CDR1 SGHRS and CDR2 YFSETQ. The CDR3 runs to 14 residues. As DNA, the CDR3 is TGCGCCAGCAGCTTGGGACAGGGGCCTCTCGAGCAGTACTTC. Translating it yields CASSLGQGPLEQYF.

A remark on this clone: An end of the junction does not agree with germline; a read error may underlie this. This sequence joins TRBV6-4 and TRBJ2-1; 7 nucleotides agree with TRBD2. Germline CDR1 and CDR2: MRHNA and SNTAGT. There are 14 residues in the CDR3. The CDR3, as DNA: TGTGTCAGCAGTCCTTCCCGGGACTACAATGAGCAGTTCTTT. Encoded protein: CVSSPSRDYNEQFF.

This clone ranks as large. V gene TRBV20-1 combines with J gene TRBJ1-1; TRBD1 matches at 10 bases. CDR3 size: 16 residues. Per the germline V gene, CDR1 is DFQATT and CDR2 is SNEGSKA (reference sequence). Unmatched junction bases numbered 12, after V lost 2 bases and J lost 6 bases. The CDR3 loop reads CSARTGTGVGGAEAFF. The CDR3 DNA is TGCAGTGCTAGAACCGGGACAGGGGTCGGTGGAGCTGAAGCTTTCTTT.

This clone appeared a few times. V and J are TRBV12-3 or TRBV12-4 and TRBJ2-1; 10 bases are shared with TRBD2. The junction had 7 bases not matched to a gene; V was cut back by 7 bases and J by 4 bases. The CDR3 has 15 residues. The CDR3 DNA reads TGTGCCAGCACTGATGGAGCGGGAGGGTACAATGAGCAGTTCTTC. Protein: CASTDGAGGYNEQFF.

The chain employs TRBV2 and TRBJ1-2; possible D gene TRBD1, 5 bases. The CDR3 is made up of 14 amino acids. The germline V and J ends were trimmed by 6 bases and 3 bases, with 14 bases remaining between them. Germline V lookup: CDR1 SNHLY, CDR2 FYNNEI. CDR3 DNA: TGTGCCAGCAGAGCAGGGATTCTCGACTATGGCTACACCTTC. The encoded protein is CASRAGILDYGYTF.

The chain recombines TRBV6-4 with TRBJ2-7; weak D call: TRBD1 (5 bases). Trimming took off 4 bases at V and 5 bases at J, with 12 bases between the two ends. This CDR3 has 13 residues. CDR1 and CDR2 (germline): MRHNA, SNTAGT. CDR3 coding DNA: TGTGCCAGCAGTGCGCAGGGAATCCACGAGCAGTACTTC. Translated: CASSAQGIHEQYF.

In this sample, this clone turned up many times. The chain uses TRBV7-9 and TRBJ2-5; either TRBD1 or TRBD2 may fit D (5 bases each). CDR1 SEHNR and CDR2 FQNEAQ come from the germline V gene (reference sequence). V gave up 6 bases and J gave up 5 bases, with 19 bases separating them. The CDR3 is 15 residues long. This CDR3 reads CASSRPSGPSETQYF. CDR3 sequence (DNA): TGTGCCAGCAGTCGTCCTTCGGGGCCCTCGGAGACCCAGTACTTC. Together with reference TRBV7-9 and TRBJ2-5, the CDR3 gives the full variable domain: DTGVSQNPRHKITKRGQNVTFRCDPISEHNRLYWYRQTLGQGPEFLTYFQNEAQLEKSRLLSDRFSAERPKGSFSTLEIQRTEQGDSAMYLCASSRPSGPSETQYFGPGTRLLVL.

This chain uses TRBV12-3 or TRBV12-4 with TRBJ1-1, with unresolved D. This CDR3 comprises 11 residues. V shed 5 bases and J shed 5 bases, with 6 bases lying between them. The CDR3 DNA reads as TGTGCCAGCAGTGTCAGTACTGAAGCTTTCTTT. This translates into CASSVSTEAFF.

The chain recombines TRBV20-1 with TRBJ2-2; 15 positions match TRBD2. Germline CDR1 DFQATT, CDR2 SNEGSKA (reference sequence). This CDR3 spans 17 amino acids. With 3 bases clipped from V and 9 bases from J, the junction kept 11 bases outside the gene matches. The DNA for the CDR3 is TGCAGTGCTAGCCGGACTAGCGGGAGGGCCGGGAACTGGGAGCTGTTTTTT. Its protein is CSASRTSGRAGNWELFF.

By share, this clone counts as medium-sized. The chain is built from TRBV4-1 and TRBJ1-4; no clear D gene. The V end lost 2 bases, the J end lost 4 bases, and 8 bases lay between the germline ends. The CDR3 runs to 14 residues. CDR1 and CDR2 from the germline V gene are MGHRA and YSYEKL. For the CDR3, the DNA is TGCGCCAGCAGCCAAACGGTCAATAATGAAAAACTGTTTTTT. Protein: CASSQTVNNEKLFF.

V and J are TRBV7-2 and TRBJ1-2; the match to TRBD1 covers 11 bases. CDR3 length: 14 amino acids. V gave up 5 bases and J gave up 4 bases; unmatched junction bases: 3. CDR1 and CDR2 from the germline V gene are SGHTA and FQGNSA. Written as DNA, the CDR3 is TGTGCCAGCAGCCCCGGACAGGGGGCCTATGGCTACACCTTC. Its protein product is CASSPGQGAYGYTF.

The CDR3 loop is CASSERGGNTIYF. As DNA, the CDR3 is TGTGCCAGCAGTGAAAGAGGAGGAAACACCATATATTTT. The chain uses TRBV2 and TRBJ1-3, with unresolved D. The CDR3 sequence is 13 residues long. Germline values: CDR1 SNHLY, CDR2 FYNNEI. The V gene lost 2 bases and the J gene lost 4 bases, with 6 bases spanning the gap.

The J gene is TRBJ1-6, the V gene TRBV6-6; D is unresolved. Per the germline V gene, CDR1 is MNHNY and CDR2 is SVGAGI (reference sequence). V was cut by 2 bases and J by 8 bases, with 7 bases left in between. The CDR3 loop spans 13 amino acids. The CDR3 protein is CASSYGWDSPLHF. For the CDR3, the DNA is TGTGCCAGCAGTTACGGGTGGGATTCACCCCTCCACTTT.

Concerning this clone itself: Compared with germline, one end of the junction differs, possibly owing to a read error. The CDR3 protein is CASILLADTYGYTF. The CDR3 nucleotides read TGTGCCAGCATTTTACTGGCCGATACCTATGGCTACACCTTC. This chain joins TRBV28 and TRBJ1-2; D is undetermined. CDR3 length: 14 residues. CDR1 and CDR2 (germline): MDHEN, SYDVKM.

The chain combines TRBV5-1 with TRBJ2-2, with 8 bases identical to TRBD2. Per the germline V gene, CDR1 is SGHRS and CDR2 is YFSETQ. The junction had 7 bases not matched to a gene; V was cut back by 7 bases and J by 8 bases. The CDR3 is made up of 13 amino acids. In DNA, the CDR3 is TGCGCCAGCGGGAGCGGGAGCAAGGGGGAGCTGTTTTTT. Its protein product is CASGSGSKGELFF.

This rearrangement joins TRBV2 to TRBJ1-2; D remains unclear. Trimming removed 11 bases at V and 6 bases at J, with 13 bases between. Germline V CDR1 and CDR2: SNHLY, FYNNEI. The CDR3 totals 11 residues. This chain's CDR3 is CAGSAGDGYTF. CDR3 sequence (DNA): TGTGCCGGCTCGGCTGGTGATGGCTACACCTTC.

CDR3 nucleotide sequence: TGTGCCAGCTCACGGACTAGTGGGCTAGCCAAAAACATTCAGTACTTC. This sequence encodes CASSRTSGLAKNIQYF. The rearrangement uses TRBV18 and TRBJ2-4, with TRBD2 matching over 7 bases. The CDR3 sequence is 16 residues long. V was clipped by 4 bases and J by 0 bases; unmatched bases: 6. Germline loops: CDR1 KGHSH, CDR2 LQKENI. The complete variable domain, with remaining parts taken from reference TRBV18 and TRBJ2-4, reads NAGVMQNPRHLVRRRGQEARLRCSPMKGHSHVYWYRQLPEEGLKFMVYLQKENIIDESGMPKERFSAEFPKEGPSILRIQQVVRGDSAAYFCASSRTSGLAKNIQYFGAGTRLSVL.

The V gene is TRBV11-3, the J gene TRBJ1-2; a possible D gene is TRBD1 (5 bases). Germline CDR1 and CDR2: SGHNT and YENEEA. The CDR3 length is 14 residues. Trimming cost V 7 bases and J 8 bases, with 20 bases left between them. CDR3 residues: CASTDQGIPGGYTF. The CDR3 bases are TGTGCCAGCACCGATCAGGGTATACCTGGAGGCTACACCTTC.

V usage is TRBV19 and J usage is TRBJ2-2; no definite D call. Per the germline V gene, CDR1 is LNHDA and CDR2 is SQIVND (reference sequence). Trimming took 4 bases from V and 5 from J, leaving 14 bases between them. This CDR3 is 15 amino acids long. The CDR3 spells CASSKNDGWTGELFF. In DNA form, the CDR3 reads TGTGCCAGTAGTAAGAACGACGGGTGGACCGGGGAGCTGTTTTTT.

This clone was seen a few times. V is TRBV19 and J is TRBJ2-3; perhaps TRBD1 as D (6 bases). V was clipped by 6 bases and J by 2 bases, with 12 bases between them. The CDR3 contains 14 residues. Germline CDR1 is LNHDA and CDR2 is SQIVND (reference sequence). The CDR3 region is CASRETGVTDTQYF. The CDR3 DNA sequence: TGTGCCAGTAGGGAGACAGGTGTCACAGATACGCAGTATTTT.

This clone was recorded a few times. The rearrangement joins TRBV28 to TRBJ2-7, with 9 nucleotides matching TRBD1. CDR1 MDHEN and CDR2 SYDVKM come from the germline V gene. After removal of 1 base from V and 5 bases from J, the junction contained 3 bases not matched to a gene. The CDR3 totals 14 residues. The CDR3 spells CASSLYRGHNEQYF. The CDR3, as DNA: TGTGCCAGCAGTTTATACAGGGGGCACAACGAGCAGTACTTC.